The rows below give T cell receptor beta chains drawn from one sample of a study of CD8+ T cells in alopecia areata. The data were produced by immunoSEQ multiplex PCR, yet TCRdb's version contains in-frame clones alone and is incomplete. The profile shows 100,000 to 120,000 clones, 55% to 60% of them singletons. The sample was CD4+ T cells sorted from blood, taken at week 24, from a patient treated with tofacitinib. The receptors were sampled from a human donor with alopecia areata. Each CDR3 is given with its conserved first and last residue. The D gene is left open where the match is weak. A clone size is listed for some rows: how often the clone was seen (once, few, many), or a class if it is expanded.

D gene	clone size	V gene	J gene	CDR3 protein	CDR3 DNA
NA	NA	TRBV11-3	TRBJ2-5	CASSVTGTSGTQYF	TGTGCCAGCAGCGTGACGGGGACTTCGGGGACCCAGTACTTC
NA	few	TRBV30	TRBJ1-1	CAWTPPRGTEAFF	TGTGCCTGGACCCCCCCGCGCGGCACTGAAGCTTTCTTT
TRBD1	once	TRBV30	TRBJ2-2	CAWLGQGHTGELFF	TGTGCCTGGTTGGGACAGGGACACACCGGGGAGCTGTTTTTT
NA	few	TRBV11-2	TRBJ2-1	CASGIAYSYNEQFF	TGTGCCAGCGGGATAGCGTACTCCTACAATGAGCAGTTCTTC
NA	NA	TRBV7-2	TRBJ1-1	CASSFTGGDPEAFF	TGTGCCAGCAGCTTTACCGGAGGTGACCCTGAAGCTTTCTTT
TRBD1	few	TRBV27	TRBJ1-1	CASSLWTGGGTEAFF	TGTGCCAGCAGTTTATGGACAGGTGGGGGAACTGAAGCTTTCTTT
TRBD1	NA	TRBV5-1	TRBJ2-1	CASSLGQGWHEQFF	TGCGCCAGCAGCCTAGGACAGGGGTGGCATGAGCAGTTCTTC
NA	NA	TRBV7-9	TRBJ1-2	CASSLDVRNYGYTF	TGTGCCAGCAGCTTAGATGTCAGAAACTATGGCTACACCTTC
NA	NA	TRBV5-6	TRBJ1-2	CASSFPGNYGYTF	TGTGCCAGCAGCTTTCCAGGAAACTATGGCTACACCTTC
TRBD1	NA	TRBV19	TRBJ1-1	CATSPGQLIRGTEAFF	TGTGCCACGTCCCCGGGACAGCTGATCCGGGGCACTGAAGCTTTCTTT
NA	NA	TRBV2	TRBJ2-2	CASRRTNGELFF	TGTGCCAGCAGACGGACAAACGGGGAGCTGTTTTTT
NA	NA	TRBV2	TRBJ1-2	CASSGGTREGYTF	TGTGCCAGCAGTGGGGGAACGCGGGAAGGCTACACCTTC
NA	NA	TRBV5-4	TRBJ2-1	CASSLRLHNNEQFF	TGTGCCAGCAGCTTACGCCTACACAACAATGAGCAGTTCTTC
NA	NA	TRBV29-1	TRBJ2-4	CSVERANIQYF	TGCAGCGTGGAAAGAGCGAACATTCAGTACTTC
NA	NA	TRBV4-3	TRBJ2-7	CASRSTPYYEQYF	TGCGCCAGCAGATCAACCCCCTACTACGAGCAGTACTTC
NA	NA	TRBV30	TRBJ1-6	CAWNKGVASYNSPLHF	TGTGCCTGGAACAAGGGCGTCGCCTCCTATAATTCACCCCTCCACTTT
NA	NA	TRBV28	TRBJ2-7	CATRARSYEQYF	TGTGCCACCAGGGCCAGATCCTACGAGCAGTACTTC
NA	NA	TRBV5-1	TRBJ2-7	CASSLGTPYYEQYF	TGCGCCAGCAGCTTGGGGACTCCCTACTACGAGCAGTACTTC
TRBD1	NA	TRBV4-1	TRBJ1-5	CASSRTGGAAQPQHF	TGCGCCAGCAGTCGGACAGGGGGCGCAGCTCAGCCCCAGCATTTT
NA	NA	TRBV5-1	TRBJ2-5	CASRYSGFQETQYF	TGCGCCAGCAGATACTCGGGATTCCAAGAGACCCAGTACTTC
NA	few	TRBV7-8	TRBJ1-5	CASSLERNSNQPQHF	TGTGCCAGCAGCTTGGAGAGAAATAGCAATCAGCCCCAGCATTTT
NA	NA	TRBV10-3	TRBJ1-1	CAISVKEDTEAFF	TGTGCCATCAGTGTCAAGGAGGACACTGAAGCTTTCTTT
TRBD2	NA	TRBV2	TRBJ2-5	CASSGGLARGQETQYF	TGTGCCAGCAGTGGGGGACTAGCGAGGGGACAAGAGACCCAGTACTTC
NA	NA	TRBV30	TRBJ2-1	CAWSVDRRQFF	TGTGCCTGGAGTGTAGACAGGAGGCAGTTCTTC
NA	NA	TRBV6-6	TRBJ1-1	CASTTASMNTEAFF	TGTGCCAGCACTACAGCTTCCATGAACACTGAAGCTTTCTTT
TRBD1	NA	TRBV18	TRBJ2-3	CASSATGTEIGTQYF	TGTGCCAGCTCCGCAACCGGGACAGAAATAGGTACGCAGTATTTT